This entry lists 15 T cell receptor beta chains sequenced from one sample in a study of blood T cells in healthy people across ages (dated by TCRdb to between 2015 and 2017). Libraries were constructed by 5' RACE. Sequenced using an Illumina HiSeq 2500. The second PCR ran for about 7 to 11 cycles and used a J-beta primer mix along with a sample-barcoded 5' primer. The public reads were reanalyzed by TCRdb: fastp trimming at Q25, MiXCR alignment, in-frame beta chains only. Entries that share a CDR3 protein sequence are merged under the most common genes and DNA. In all, the sample holds hundreds of thousands of distinct CDR3 sequences, and roughly 25% of those were seen once. The ten largest clones capture over 2.5% of the sample. These data are also associated with another study on T cells of mothers and their children.

Sequenced input: blood. All receptors come from a boy younger than 18 in good health.

This clonotype was found a few times. This chain's CDR3 is CASTTDATYNEQFF. Written as DNA, the CDR3 is TGTGCCAGCACTACAGACGCGACCTACAATGAGCAGTTCTTC. The chain has TRBV6-5 and TRBJ2-5; D is undetermined. The assigned J gene may be wrong: the sequence end matches TRBJ2-1 better. The CDR3 sequence is 14 residues long. Germline values: CDR1 MNHEY, CDR2 SVGAGI.

The V and J genes are TRBV30 and TRBJ2-3, with 7 bases lining up with TRBD2. The CDR3 runs 14 residues. CDR1 is GTSNPN and CDR2 is SVGIG in the germline V gene (reference sequence). After removal of 2 bases from V and 3 bases from J, the junction contained 5 bases not matched to a gene. The CDR3, as DNA: TGTGCCTGGAGTTTAGCGGGCGCTACAGATACGCAGTATTTT. This gives the protein CAWSLAGATDTQYF.

This clonotype has just a few counts. V gene TRBV20-1 combines with J gene TRBJ2-7; D call uncertain. The CDR3 length is 10 residues. The germline CDR1 and CDR2 sequences are DFQATT and SNEGSKA (reference sequence). V shed 0 bases and J shed 7 bases, with 4 bases lying between them. The CDR3 DNA is TGCAGTGCTAGAGATACTGAGCAGTACTTC. This codes for CSARDTEQYF.

The chain is built from TRBV10-3 and TRBJ2-1; weak D call: TRBD2 (7 bases). The CDR3 loop spans 15 amino acids. The germline CDR1 and CDR2 sequences are ENHRY and SYGVKD. V was trimmed by 4 bases and J by 2 bases, leaving 12 bases between them. The DNA of the CDR3 is TGTGCCATCAGTGTGAGGGGGGGGGCCTACAATGAGCAGTTCTTC. Amino acid sequence: CAISVRGGAYNEQFF.

This clonotype was counted only a few times. One end of the junction is discordant with germline, which a read error may explain. This chain uses TRBV7-7 with TRBJ2-2; maybe TRBD2 (6 bases). In germline, CDR1 is SSHAT, CDR2 FNYEAQ (reference sequence). The CDR3 has 14 residues. This CDR3 reads CASSPSSGGGELFF. DNA of the CDR3: TGTGCTAGCAGCCCATCTTCCGGGGGCGGGGAGCTGTTTTTT.

V gene TRBV11-1 combines with J gene TRBJ2-5, with 7 bases matching TRBD2. CDR1 and CDR2 from the germline V gene are SGHAT and FQDESV (reference sequence). This CDR3 spans 14 amino acids. Trimming removed 2 bases from V and 9 bases from J; junction bases left unmatched: 9. This CDR3 reads CASSLMPPRGAQYF. The CDR3 DNA reads TGTGCCAGCAGCTTAATGCCCCCCCGGGGGGCCCAGTACTTC. The whole variable domain, filled in from reference TRBV11-1 and TRBJ2-5, reads EAEVAQSPRYKITEKSQAVAFWCDPISGHATLYWYRQILGQGPELLVQFQDESVVDDSQLPKDRFSAERLKGVDSTLKIQPAELGDSAMYLCASSLMPPRGAQYFGPGTRLLVL.

DNA of the CDR3: TGTGCCAGCTCGCCCCCTTTTGCGGGGATCTACAATGAGCAGTTCTTC. This gives the protein CASSPPFAGIYNEQFF. The rearrangement links TRBV18 to TRBJ2-5; TRBD2 might be the D (6 bases). The closer fit of TRBJ2-1 to the DNA end suggests the J call may be wrong. The CDR3 sequence is 16 residues long. Per germline, CDR1 KGHSH and CDR2 LQKENI.

This clonotype is a singleton in its sample. The V and J genes are TRBV20-1 and TRBJ2-2; D call uncertain. Germline loops: CDR1 DFQATT, CDR2 SNEGSKA (reference sequence). Trimming stripped 4 bases from V and 0 bases from J, with 6 bases between. The CDR3 length is 13 residues. DNA for the CDR3: TGCAGTGCTAAGCATCCGAACACCGGGGAGCTGTTTTTT. Its translation: CSAKHPNTGELFF.

CDR3 in DNA: TGTGCCAGCAGCCAAAGGGGCCCCTCAAGAAGCAATCAGCCCCAGCATTTT. Translation gives CASSQRGPSRSNQPQHF. V is TRBV27 and J is TRBJ1-5, with D maybe TRBD1 (5 bases). There are 17 residues in the CDR3. Germline V gene lookup returns CDR1 MNHEY and CDR2 SMNVEV (reference sequence). V was pared by 6 bases and J by 1 base, with 19 bases between.

The table lists this clonotype with a few counts. The CDR3 region is CASSVRIGKDETQYF. CDR3 bases: TGTGCCAGCAGCGTAAGGATCGGCAAGGACGAGACCCAGTACTTC. This chain uses TRBV9 with TRBJ2-5; D call uncertain. CDR1 is SGDLS, CDR2 YYNGEE, per germline. This CDR3 comprises 15 residues. Trimming took 1 base from V and 5 from J, leaving 15 bases between them.

In this sample, this clonotype turned up a few times. The chain carries TRBV7-4 and TRBJ2-5, with 11 nucleotides matching TRBD1. CDR3 length: 16 amino acids. The ends lost 4 bases at V and 2 bases at J; junction bases unmatched: 6. Germline V gene lookup returns CDR1 SGHVT and CDR2 SQSDAQ. The CDR3: CASSSYRDRGQETQYF. CDR3 coding DNA: TGTGCCAGCAGCTCCTACCGGGACAGGGGGCAAGAGACCCAGTACTTC.

The chain is built from TRBV4-1 and TRBJ1-6; D gene unclear. The CDR3 covers 14 residues. Germline CDR1 and CDR2: MGHRA and YSYEKL. The ends were cut back, 3 bases at V and 7 bases at J, with 10 bases in the middle. CDR3 amino acids: CASSHGVRNSPLHF. CDR3 sequence (DNA): TGCGCCAGCAGCCACGGGGTTCGGAATTCACCCCTCCACTTT.

This rearrangement joins TRBV5-1 to TRBJ1-2; D perhaps matches TRBD1 (5 bases). The V gene lost 2 bases and the J gene lost 4 bases, with 18 bases spanning the gap. CDR1 is SGHRS and CDR2 is YFSETQ in the germline V gene. The CDR3 length is 16 residues. For the CDR3, the DNA is TGCGCCAGCAGCTTATACACACGGGGGTTCTTCTATGGCTACACCTTC. Encoded protein: CASSLYTRGFFYGYTF. Drawing the rest from reference TRBV5-1 and TRBJ1-2, the complete variable domain is KAGVTQTPRYLIKTRGQQVTLSCSPISGHRSVSWYQQTPGQGLQFLFEYFSETQRNKGNFPGRFSGRQFSNSRSEMNVSTLELGDSALYLCASSLYTRGFFYGYTFGSGTRLTVV.

This clonotype was observed a few times. The chain links TRBV25-1 to TRBJ1-2, with 7 bases matching TRBD1. Trimming cost V 6 bases and J 1 base; bases outside gene matches: 8. CDR3 length: 15 amino acids. CDR1 MGHDK and CDR2 SYGVNS come from the germline V gene. CDR3 amino acids: CASSAQGGVNYGYTF. The DNA of the CDR3 is TGTGCCAGCAGCGCTCAAGGGGGCGTTAACTATGGCTACACCTTC.

The rearrangement uses TRBV27 and TRBJ1-6, with 8 nucleotides matching TRBD1. The V gene end was trimmed by 3 bases and the J gene end by 6 bases; junction bases not matched to a gene: 13. Germline CDR1 reads MNHEY; CDR2 reads SMNVEV (reference sequence). This CDR3 is 18 amino acids long. The CDR3 is CASSLRRLPGQGNSPLHF. In DNA form, the CDR3 reads TGTGCCAGCAGTTTGCGCCGGCTCCCCGGACAGGGTAATTCACCCCTCCACTTT.